Shown below are 12 T cell receptor beta chains from a single sample sequenced in a study of immune cell composition in non-small cell lung cancer. Sequenced by immunoSEQ multiplex PCR; TCRdb stores in-frame clones only, minus some. The sample gives around 13,000 clones, about 85% of which show up once; 8.5% to 14% is in the top ten. The sequencing input was lung tumor tissue. The receptor set was obtained from a human donor with non-small cell lung cancer.

The chain employs TRBV10-3 and TRBJ2-3; 10 bases agree with TRBD2. CDR1 is ENHRY, CDR2 SYGVKD, per germline. The V gene end was trimmed by 6 bases and the J gene end by 4 bases; junction bases not matched to a gene: 13. The CDR3 has 17 residues. CDR3 bases: TGTGCCATCAGCCTCCGACCTCTAGCGGGAGTCGCAGATACGCAGTATTTT. Its translation is CAISLRPLAGVADTQYF.

The chain is built from TRBV6-6 and TRBJ2-7; the match to TRBD1 covers 7 bases. The CDR3 consists of 15 residues. Germline loops: CDR1 MNHNY, CDR2 SVGAGI (reference sequence). V lost 2 bases to trimming and J lost 2 bases; unmatched junction nucleotides: 6. CDR3 nucleotides: TGTGCCAGCAGTTACCTCAGCACAGGGGCCTACGAGCAGTACTTC. It codes for CASSYLSTGAYEQYF.

V and J are TRBV5-1 and TRBJ2-5, with 7 nucleotides matching TRBD2. The CDR3 length is 17 residues. J lost 0 bases, V lost 0 bases, and 8 bases had no gene match. CDR1 is SGHRS and CDR2 is YFSETQ in the germline V gene. CDR3 sequence (DNA): TGCGCCAGCAGCTTGGTTCGGGAGGCCCGGTACCAAGAGACCCAGTACTTC. Its protein is CASSLVREARYQETQYF.

This chain uses TRBV4-1 with TRBJ2-5; TRBD2 matches at 13 bases. CDR1 MGHRA and CDR2 YSYEKL come from the germline V gene. With 4 bases clipped from V and 1 base from J, the junction kept 3 bases outside the gene matches. This CDR3 is built from 16 residues. Written as DNA, the CDR3 is TGCGCCAGCAGCCCTCGGACTAGCGGGGGCCAAGAGACCCAGTACTTC. Protein sequence: CASSPRTSGGQETQYF.

The chain is built from TRBV6-1 and TRBJ2-3; TRBD2 matches 12 bases. The length of the CDR3 is 15 residues. The V and J ends lost 6 bases and 0 bases, in that order; junction bases with no gene match: 1. Germline CDR1 is MNHNS and CDR2 is SASEGT. CDR3 region: CASRGTSGSTDTQYF. The DNA for the CDR3 is TGTGCCAGCAGGGGGACTAGCGGGAGCACAGATACGCAGTATTTT.

The chain has TRBV29-1 and TRBJ2-2, with D uncertain. V lost 5 bases and J lost 5, with 9 bases in between. The CDR3 runs to 12 residues. The germline V gene encodes CDR1 SQVTM and CDR2 ANQGSEA. CDR3 protein: CSVQARTGELFF. In DNA, the CDR3 is TGCAGCGTTCAGGCCAGAACCGGGGAGCTGTTTTTT.

V is TRBV7-9 and J is TRBJ2-1, with 9 nucleotides matching TRBD2. V gave up 4 bases and J gave up 5 bases; unmatched junction bases: 9. This CDR3 has 16 residues. Germline values: CDR1 SEHNR, CDR2 FQNEAQ (reference sequence). CDR3 loop: CASSSKPGLANNEQFF. CDR3 DNA: TGTGCCAGCAGCTCCAAACCGGGACTAGCTAACAATGAGCAGTTCTTC.

V and J are TRBV18 and TRBJ1-1; TRBD1 matches at 7 bases. Germline CDR1 KGHSH, CDR2 LQKENI. This CDR3 spans 16 amino acids. The V and J ends lost 3 bases and 7 bases, in that order; junction bases with no gene match: 14. The CDR3 DNA sequence: TGTGCCAGCTCACCGGTCAAGGGGGCGAGGGCGGGTGAAGCTTTCTTT. Translating gives CASSPVKGARAGEAFF. Together with reference TRBV18 and TRBJ1-1, the CDR3 gives the full variable domain: NAGVMQNPRHLVRRRGQEARLRCSPMKGHSHVYWYRQLPEEGLKFMVYLQKENIIDESGMPKERFSAEFPKEGPSILRIQQVVRGDSAAYFCASSPVKGARAGEAFFGQGTRLTVV.

The table lists this clone with a count of one. The rearrangement joins TRBV27 to TRBJ2-5; 8 nucleotides agree with TRBD2. V lost 3 bases, J lost 5 bases, and 8 bases stayed unmatched. The CDR3 is 15 amino acids. Germline CDR1 reads MNHEY; CDR2 reads SMNVEV (reference sequence). Here the CDR3 DNA reads TGTGCCAGCAGTTTCGTGGCTAGCGGGCGGGAGACCCAGTACTTC. Translation: CASSFVASGRETQYF.

This rearrangement joins TRBV7-9 to TRBJ2-7, with 7 bases that match TRBD2. CDR3 length: 14 amino acids. CDR1 and CDR2 (germline): SEHNR, FQNEAQ (reference sequence). V was clipped by 5 bases and J by 6 bases; unmatched bases: 10. The DNA of the CDR3 is TGTGCCAGCAGCCCCCGGACTAGTCCCATCGAGCAGTACTTC. Encoded protein: CASSPRTSPIEQYF.

The chain links TRBV28 to TRBJ1-5; TRBD1 matches 8 bases. CDR3 length: 15 amino acids. V was pared by 6 bases and J by 4 bases, with 8 bases of the junction left unmatched. CDR1 and CDR2 from the germline V gene are MDHEN and SYDVKM. The CDR3 reads CASRDRGSPNQPQHF. CDR3 nucleotides: TGTGCCAGCAGAGACAGGGGATCTCCTAATCAGCCCCAGCATTTT. The variable domain in full, completed from reference TRBV28 and TRBJ1-5, reads DVKVTQSSRYLVKRTGEKVFLECVQDMDHENMFWYRQDPGLGLRLIYFSYDVKMKEKGDIPEGYSVSREKKERFSLILESASTNQTSMYLCASRDRGSPNQPQHFGDGTRLSIL.

This chain joins TRBV7-8 and TRBJ1-3; 8 bases map to TRBD1. The CDR3 length is 15 residues. The germline V gene has CDR1 SGHVS and CDR2 FQNEAQ. V trimming: 3 bases; J trimming: 2 bases; junction bases outside the gene matches: 3. This CDR3 is CASSLTTGAGNTIYF. In DNA form, the CDR3 reads TGTGCCAGCAGCTTGACGACAGGGGCTGGAAACACCATATATTTT.